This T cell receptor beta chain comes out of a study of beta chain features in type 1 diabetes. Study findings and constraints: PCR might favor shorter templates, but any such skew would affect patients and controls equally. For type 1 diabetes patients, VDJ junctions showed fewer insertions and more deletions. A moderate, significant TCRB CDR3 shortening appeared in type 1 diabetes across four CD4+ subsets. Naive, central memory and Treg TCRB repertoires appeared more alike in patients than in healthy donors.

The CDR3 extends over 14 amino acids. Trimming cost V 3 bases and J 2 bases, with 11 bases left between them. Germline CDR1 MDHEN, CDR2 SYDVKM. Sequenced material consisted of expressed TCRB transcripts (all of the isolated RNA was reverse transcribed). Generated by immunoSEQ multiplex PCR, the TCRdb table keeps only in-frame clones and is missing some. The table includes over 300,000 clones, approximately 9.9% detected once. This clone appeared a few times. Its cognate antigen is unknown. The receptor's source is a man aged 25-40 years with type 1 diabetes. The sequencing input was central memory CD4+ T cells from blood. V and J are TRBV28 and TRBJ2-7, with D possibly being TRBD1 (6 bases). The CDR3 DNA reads TGTGCCAGCAGTTTGGTGGACAGAACCTACGAGCAGTACTTC. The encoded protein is CASSLVDRTYEQYF.